These T cell receptor beta chains were read from a single sample in a study of vaccination and CD4 T cells after COVID-19. TCRdb reprocessed the PCR reads via MiXCR and lists one record per CDR3 protein. The table includes tens of thousands of distinct CDR3 sequences, around 48% detected once. These receptors lack a known antigen. The sample comprised CD4+ T cells from blood, cultured in vitro. These receptors all stem from a human donor who had recovered from COVID-19. CDR3s include the opening cysteine and the closing phenylalanine or tryptophan. D genes are given only for firm matches. Clone size, where shown, is once, few, many, or a class for clones that have expanded.

>.|TRBJ2-4|TRBV7-9|few
TGTGCCAGCAGTGCCGGACAGTTCCCGCTAGCCAAAAACATTCAGTACTTC
CASSAGQFPLAKNIQYF
>.|TRBJ2-1|TRBV19|.
TGTGCCAGTAGATCCTGGGACGCCTTCTCCTACAATGAGCAGTTCTTC
CASRSWDAFSYNEQFF
>.|TRBJ1-6|TRBV2|few
TGTGCCAGCAGGAAGGGCAGGGACGGTTCACCCCTCCACTTT
CASRKGRDGSPLHF
>.|TRBJ1-6|TRBV19|.
TGTGCCAGTAGTAACCCTTCGGGAGGGGGGCCTTCACCCCTCCACTTT
CASSNPSGGGPSPLHF
>.|TRBJ1-1|TRBV5-4|once
TGTGCCAGCAGCCCTCAATACGGGAACACTGAAGCTTTCTTT
CASSPQYGNTEAFF
>TRBD1|TRBJ1-6|TRBV12-3/TRBV12-4|few
TGTGCCAGCAGTGGTACAGGGGCAAGTCCCCTCCACTTT
CASSGTGASPLHF
>.|TRBJ2-5|TRBV20-1|few
TGCAGTGCTAGTAGTAGGGACGGACAAGAGACCCAGTACTTC
CSASSRDGQETQYF
>.|TRBJ2-7|TRBV2|.
TGTGCCAGCAGTTGGGGGGGGCTTTTAAGCTCCTACGAGCAGTACTTC
CASSWGGLLSSYEQYF
>.|TRBJ2-4|TRBV20-1|.
TGCAGTGCCCCGGGACTCCAGATAGCCAAAAACATTCAGTACTTC
CSAPGLQIAKNIQYF
>TRBD2|TRBJ2-3|TRBV15|few
TGTGCCACCAGCAGAGATTGGCGGGGGGGCCCAGATACGCAGTATTTT
CATSRDWRGGPDTQYF
>TRBD1|TRBJ1-2|TRBV2|.
TGTGCCAGCAGGGAGGACAGGACCTATGGCTACACCTTC
CASREDRTYGYTF
>.|TRBJ2-2|TRBV7-9|.
TGTGCCAGCAGCTTAGTGGTCTGGGGAGAAGCCGGGGAGCTGTTTTTT
CASSLVVWGEAGELFF
>.|TRBJ2-2|TRBV5-6|.
TGTGCCAGCAGTCACGGTCCCCCTGGAGACACCGGGGAGCTGTTTTTT
CASSHGPPGDTGELFF
>.|TRBJ2-5|TRBV24-1|few
TGTGCCACCAGTGATTTTAACTCCCCCGGCTTTAGAGAACAAGAGACCCAGTACTTC
CATSDFNSPGFREQETQYF
>.|TRBJ2-2|TRBV21-1|.
TGTGCCAGCAGCAAAGCGGAAGGACGAGACTCTAACACCGGGGAGCTGTTTTTT
CASSKAEGRDSNTGELFF
>TRBD1|TRBJ1-2|TRBV11-3|few
TGTGCCAGCAGCTTAGAGGGCAGGGGGGGAAACTATGGCTACACCTTC
CASSLEGRGGNYGYTF
>.|TRBJ2-7|TRBV20-1|.
TGCAGTGCCTCTAGGGAGTGGCAGTACTTC
CSASREWQYF
>TRBD1|TRBJ1-1|TRBV15|.
TGTGCCACCAGCAGAGATAGGGGGCGCGAAGCTTTCTTT
CATSRDRGREAFF
>TRBD1|TRBJ2-7|TRBV6-5|.
TGTGCCAGCAGTTACTCGGGGACAGGGGGCTTCCACGAGCAGTACTTC
CASSYSGTGGFHEQYF
>TRBD1|TRBJ1-1|TRBV6-5|few
TGTGCCAGCAGTTACTCCGGGACAGGGGGAACTGAAGCTTTCTTT
CASSYSGTGGTEAFF
>.|TRBJ2-5|TRBV20-1|.
TGCAGTGCTGCATCGACTTCGCCAAGAGGAGAGACCCAGTACTTC
CSAASTSPRGETQYF
>.|TRBJ1-5|TRBV27|.
TGTGCCAGCAGTCCCCGCCTGCAACAGGGTTGGGAGAGGCCCCAGCATTTT
CASSPRLQQGWERPQHF
>.|TRBJ1-5|TRBV18|.
TGTGCCAGCTCACCGGGGGTCAATCAGCCCCAGCATTTT
CASSPGVNQPQHF
>.|TRBJ1-2|TRBV6-2/TRBV6-3|.
TGTGCCAGCAGTTACCCAACGGGGCGGAGAACCTTC
CASSYPTGRRTF
>.|TRBJ2-3|TRBV11-3|.
TGTGCCAGCAGGGGCGGGTCAGATACGCAGTATTTT
CASRGGSDTQYF
>.|TRBJ1-5|TRBV6-1|few
TGTGCCAGCAGTGTTCACAGGCCCCAGCATTTT
CASSVHRPQHF
>.|TRBJ2-3|TRBV5-4|once
TGTGCCAGCAGCGATCCAACTAGCACAGATACGCAGTATTTT
CASSDPTSTDTQYF
>.|TRBJ1-2|TRBV7-2|.
TGTGCCAGCAGCTTAGTCAGGGACGGGAAATATGGCTACACCTTC
CASSLVRDGKYGYTF
>.|TRBJ1-6|TRBV30|.
TGTGCCTGGAGTGATCTTAATGGATCACCCCTCCACTTT
CAWSDLNGSPLHF
>.|TRBJ2-1|TRBV15|few
TGTGCCACCAGCAGAGATCACGGACTCCTAACCTACAATGAGCAGTTCTTC
CATSRDHGLLTYNEQFF
>TRBD2|TRBJ2-3|TRBV7-2|.
TGTGCCAGCAGCTCCGGGACTAGCGGGAGGAGAGGTGATACGCAGTATTTT
CASSSGTSGRRGDTQYF
>TRBD2|TRBJ2-7|TRBV7-6|.
TGTGCCAGCAGCGTCTCGGGGGGGCTAAACTACGAGCAGTACTTC
CASSVSGGLNYEQYF
>TRBD1|TRBJ1-1|TRBV6-2/TRBV6-3|.
TGTGCCAGCAGTTACTCGAGGACAGGGGACACTGAAGCTTTCTTT
CASSYSRTGDTEAFF
>.|TRBJ1-1|TRBV6-2/TRBV6-3|.
TGTGCCAGCAGCTATGTGACAGAAGCTTTCTTT
CASSYVTEAFF
>.|TRBJ1-3|TRBV19|.
TGTGCCAGTAGGAGGGTTGGGGACTCTGGAAACACCATATATTTT
CASRRVGDSGNTIYF
>.|TRBJ2-7|TRBV21-1|few
TGTGCCAGCAGCAAACTACAGCCTCCCTCCTACGAGCAGTACTTC
CASSKLQPPSYEQYF
>.|TRBJ1-1|TRBV7-2|few
TGTGCCAGCAGCTTAGCGCGGGAGAACACTGAAGCTTTCTTT
CASSLARENTEAFF
>.|TRBJ2-1|TRBV5-1|.
TGCGCCAGCAGCGGTGAAGGTACACCTGGGGGTGAGCAGTTCTTC
CASSGEGTPGGEQFF
>.|TRBJ1-1|TRBV20-1|few
TGCAGTGCTAGAGAGGGGGGTTCCATGAACACTGAAGCTTTCTTT
CSAREGGSMNTEAFF
>.|TRBJ2-2|TRBV19|.
TGTGCCAGTAGTCCAGACTTATACACCGGGGAGCTGTTTTTT
CASSPDLYTGELFF
>.|TRBJ1-5|TRBV2|few
TGTGCCAGCAGTGCCGACAGTACTAATAGCAATCAGCCCCAGCATTTT
CASSADSTNSNQPQHF
>TRBD2|TRBJ2-3|TRBV5-1|few
TGCGCCAGCAGCTCTGGGCCGGGCGGGAGCGCAGATACGCAGTATTTT
CASSSGPGGSADTQYF